Detailed here is one TCR beta chain. The target antigen is unknown. Clones were sequenced by immunoSEQ multiplex PCR, and TCRdb holds only the in-frame ones, with some missing. The sample carries over a million clones, approximately 97% recorded once. The source of the sample is a study of shared clonotypes between healthy human individuals. Overall study context: Each donor's CD4 naive and CD4 memory cells filled three plates apiece, CD8 naive two, and CD8 memory one. The study's findings and limits: Sampling was confined to blood; repertoires within tissues likely differ.

This CDR3 is 15 amino acids long. CDR1 and CDR2 (germline): LNHDA, SQIVND (reference sequence). V was cut by 3 bases and J by 2 bases, with 13 bases left in between. The sequence came from a man aged 25 to 40 in good health. Material for sequencing was naive CD4+ T cells sorted from blood. Subset in this sample: CD45RA+ positively selected. The chain recombines TRBV19 with TRBJ1-1, with D unclear. DNA for the CDR3: TGTGCCAGTAGTATCCTTACCCCCCCTAACACTGAAGCTTTCTTT. Translating gives CASSILTPPNTEAFF.